The text below deals with one TCR beta chain. This clone was observed a single time. Its antigen target is currently unknown. No qualities accompany the bases; no much larger clone lies one base away. Ends trimmed: V by 0 bases, J by 6 bases; bases unmatched to a gene: 5. CDR1 SGDLS and CDR2 YYNGEE are derived from the germline V gene. From cysteine to phenylalanine, the CDR3 is 15 amino acids long. The sequence is cut down to CDR3 DNA, 45 bases in frame from base 1. The data belong to a study of T cells in localized non-small cell lung cancer (dated by TCRdb to about 2020). For the wider study: The study analyzed T cell repertoires of about 230 early-stage NSCLC patients, comparing tumors and uninvolved tumor-adjacent lungs. The cohort consisted of approximately 240 treatment-naive NSCLC patients whose localized lung tumors had been resected. The mean age of the NSCLC patients was less than 70 years, with 130 or so men and 95 to 110 women. Broad study findings and their caveats: Because of the exploratory design, TCR variables were selected using unadjusted p-values without false-discovery rate correction. Longer overall survival was associated with higher blood T cell density, whereas shorter survival was associated with higher adjacent-lung clonality. Multi-region tumor sequencing was not performed, so intratumor heterogeneity could not be excluded. A median of 57 of the top 100 tumor clones turned up in the paired uninvolved adjacent lung, and roughly 30 of those clones also ranked among the top 100 of that same adjacent lung. Uninvolved tumor-adjacent lung showed the highest T cell clonality, higher than tumor, which suggests more focused antigenic responses in the uninvolved tumor-adjacent lung.

At diagnosis, tumor, uninvolved tumor-adjacent lung and peripheral blood were collected and then preserved as a mix of FFPE and fresh-frozen material. For TCR repertoire profiling, blood samples were analyzed as peripheral blood mononuclear cells. TCR beta CDR3 regions were sequenced from DNA using the immunoSEQ Assay. In the source study's methods: To compute T cell density, TCR beta template counts were normalized to usable DNA, which was estimated by amplifying housekeeping genes. Using the preseqR package, richness was estimated by extrapolating to 120,000 templates for tissue samples and 400,000 templates for PBMC samples. Clonality was calculated as one minus Pielou's evenness. Tissue-enriched TCRs were identified through differential abundance testing performed on productive amino-acid clonotypes, with a minimum total count of 5 and an alpha of 0.1. The Jaccard Index and the Morisita Overlap Index were used to measure repertoire overlap between compartments. GLIPH grouped TCR beta CDR3s together with public tetramer-defined viral CDR3s, and a viral motif had to include at least three viral sequences and show V-gene enrichment. As stored in TCRdb, this immuneACCESS dataset retains in-frame rearrangements with V and J assigned. A fraction of the clones does not appear; measured against another copy, unresolved V genes explain less than half of the discrepancy, and the remainder lacks a known reason. That table supplies the V and J calls and clone size; D and trimming were determined from the DNA. The sample contains about 28,000 clones, approximately 83% of them found a single time. The ten largest clonotypes hold 4% to 5.5% of the sample.

This receptor chain uses TRBV9 and TRBJ2-2; TRBD2 lines up with 7 middle nucleotides. The specimen comprised peripheral blood mononuclear cells, sampled before any cancer treatment. This receptor was taken from a man between 40 and 69 years old with stage III lung adenocarcinoma. Here the CDR3 is given as CASSVGLAGSGELFF. At the DNA level, the sequence is TGTGCCAGCAGCGTAGGACTAGCTGGTTCCGGGGAGCTGTTTTTT.